The rows below give T cell receptor beta chains drawn from one sample of a study of OX40 agonist ivuxolimab in advanced cancers. Method: immunoSEQ multiplex PCR; TCRdb's copy keeps in-frame clones and lacks some. The table has more than 50,000 clones, around 84% seen once. The sample here was CD4+ or CD8+ T cells sorted from blood, taken in a trial of the OX40 agonist ivuxolimab. All receptors come from an adult with an advanced solid tumor such as melanoma, head and neck, liver or kidney cancer. Each CDR3 is given with its conserved first and last residue. Each record gives: J gene, clone size, D gene, V gene, CDR3 protein, CDR3 DNA. The D gene is left open where the match is weak. Some rows mark clone size as missing; the rest say once, few, many or name a class of expanded clone.

TRBJ2-1	NA	NA	TRBV9	CASSVAVAENNEQFF	TGTGCCAGCAGCGTCGCGGTAGCGGAGAACAATGAGCAGTTCTTC
TRBJ1-5	NA	NA	TRBV7-2	CASSSWWSQPQHF	TGTGCCAGCAGCTCCTGGTGGAGTCAGCCCCAGCATTTT
TRBJ2-1	NA	TRBD1	TRBV2	CASSDRGQGLASYNEQFF	TGTGCCAGCAGTGATCGCGGACAGGGCCTGGCCTCCTACAATGAGCAGTTCTTC
TRBJ2-2	NA	NA	TRBV7-2	CASKMQGAGELFF	TGTGCCAGCAAAATGCAGGGCGCCGGGGAGCTGTTTTTT
TRBJ2-2	NA	NA	TRBV10-3	CAISESPGFNSGELFF	TGTGCCATCAGTGAGTCTCCGGGGTTTAACTCCGGGGAGCTGTTTTTT
TRBJ1-1	NA	NA	TRBV6-5	CASSYNGGNTEAFF	TGTGCCAGCAGTTACAACGGTGGGAACACTGAAGCTTTCTTT
TRBJ2-1	few	TRBD2	TRBV19	CASSARTSGSLNEQFF	TGTGCCAGTAGTGCCAGGACTAGCGGGAGTTTGAATGAGCAGTTCTTC
TRBJ2-7	NA	NA	TRBV14	CASSQDGATYEQYF	TGTGCCAGCAGCCAAGACGGAGCTACCTACGAGCAGTACTTC
TRBJ1-1	NA	NA	TRBV9	CASSATPGREAFF	TGTGCCAGCAGCGCTACCCCGGGGCGTGAAGCTTTCTTT
TRBJ1-4	NA	NA	TRBV25-1	CASSVQGGEKLFF	TGTGCCAGCAGTGTACAGGGTGGTGAAAAACTGTTTTTT
TRBJ2-1	NA	TRBD2	TRBV11-2	CASTLGRGLAEYNEQFF	TGTGCCAGCACTTTAGGGAGAGGACTAGCGGAGTACAATGAGCAGTTCTTC
TRBJ1-4	NA	NA	TRBV11-2	CASSARGSTNEKLFF	TGTGCCAGCAGCGCCAGGGGCTCAACTAATGAAAAACTGTTTTTT
TRBJ2-7	NA	NA	TRBV19	CASSTNRDTTYEQYF	TGTGCCAGTAGTACAAACCGGGACACCACCTACGAGCAGTACTTC
TRBJ1-1	NA	NA	TRBV19	CASSTRLGAEAFF	TGTGCCAGTAGTACTCGATTGGGGGCTGAAGCTTTCTTT
TRBJ2-6	NA	NA	TRBV28	CASSLFGANVLTF	TGTGCCAGCAGTTTATTTGGGGCCAACGTCCTGACTTTC
TRBJ2-7	NA	NA	TRBV4-2	CASSQGGWQGSPISYEQYF	TGTGCCAGCAGCCAAGGGGGCTGGCAGGGTTCGCCTATCTCCTACGAGCAGTACTTC
TRBJ2-3	NA	TRBD1	TRBV6-6	CASSKGQNTDTQYF	TGTGCCAGCAGTAAGGGACAGAACACAGATACGCAGTATTTT
TRBJ2-1	NA	TRBD2	TRBV9	CASSAPRTSIRSEQFF	TGTGCCAGCAGCGCCCCCCGGACTAGTATTCGCTCTGAGCAGTTCTTC
TRBJ2-3	NA	NA	TRBV14	CASSSDIGTDTQYF	TGTGCCAGCAGCTCCGACATTGGCACAGATACGCAGTATTTT
TRBJ2-1	NA	NA	TRBV7-6	CASSLEALLGRGEQFF	TGTGCCAGCAGCTTAGAGGCCCTTCTTGGGAGGGGGGAGCAGTTCTTC
TRBJ2-7	NA	TRBD1	TRBV15	CATSEDRPYEQYF	TGTGCCACCAGCGAGGACAGGCCCTACGAGCAGTACTTC
TRBJ2-3	NA	NA	TRBV9	CASSVGDGATDTQYF	TGTGCCAGCAGCGTAGGGGACGGTGCAACAGATACGCAGTATTTT
TRBJ2-5	few	NA	TRBV28	CASSLSTGGETQYF	TGTGCCAGCAGTTTAAGTACAGGAGGGGAGACCCAGTACTTC
TRBJ1-5	NA	NA	TRBV5-4	CASSQTPNSNQPQHF	TGTGCCAGCAGCCAGACTCCAAATAGCAATCAGCCCCAGCATTTT
TRBJ1-3	NA	NA	TRBV27	CASSLSPGWSGNTIYF	TGTGCCAGCAGTTTATCTCCAGGGTGGTCTGGAAACACCATATATTTT
TRBJ2-3	once	TRBD2	TRBV2	CATSVGIAGGPNTQYF	TGTGCCACCAGCGTTGGTATAGCGGGAGGGCCGAATACGCAGTATTTT
TRBJ2-3	few	TRBD1	TRBV9	CASSTQPGQGADTQYF	TGTGCCAGCAGCACGCAACCGGGACAGGGGGCAGATACGCAGTATTTT
TRBJ1-5	NA	NA	TRBV19	CASSIRGAVGNQPQHF	TGTGCCAGTAGTATTAGGGGCGCGGTAGGCAATCAGCCCCAGCATTTT
TRBJ1-1	few	NA	TRBV5-1	CATSDAVNTEAFF	TGCGCCACCTCGGACGCCGTGAACACTGAAGCTTTCTTT
TRBJ2-4	NA	NA	TRBV2	CASTGGGGYIQYF	TGTGCCAGCACGGGTGGAGGAGGTTACATTCAGTACTTC
TRBJ2-7	NA	NA	TRBV5-5	CASSLTSSYEQYF	TGTGCCAGCAGCTTAACTAGCAGCTACGAGCAGTACTTC
TRBJ2-7	NA	NA	TRBV6-1	CASRTGSRGSYEQYF	TGTGCCAGCAGGACGGGGTCACGGGGCTCCTACGAGCAGTACTTC
TRBJ2-3	NA	TRBD1	TRBV18	CASSPRTGRSDTQYF	TGTGCCAGCTCACCCCGGACAGGGCGTTCGGATACGCAGTATTTT
TRBJ1-6	NA	NA	TRBV28	CASETPERSLHF	TGTGCCAGCGAAACCCCGGAGCGCTCCCTCCACTTT
TRBJ2-1	NA	NA	TRBV18	CASSPDRNEQFF	TGTGCCAGCTCACCCGACAGAAATGAGCAGTTCTTC
TRBJ1-2	NA	TRBD1	TRBV5-5	CASSLGDRGYGYTF	TGTGCCAGCAGCTTGGGGGACAGGGGCTATGGCTACACCTTC
TRBJ1-5	few	NA	TRBV19	CASSTDQPQHF	TGTGCCAGTAGTACAGATCAGCCCCAGCATTTT
TRBJ1-5	NA	NA	TRBV5-6	CASSRTGEWNQPQHF	TGTGCCAGCAGCCGAACAGGAGAATGGAATCAGCCCCAGCATTTT
TRBJ2-1	NA	NA	TRBV6-5	CASSYKWTAPYNEQFF	TGTGCCAGCAGTTACAAATGGACAGCCCCCTACAATGAGCAGTTCTTC
TRBJ2-1	NA	NA	TRBV18	CASSPVTGSHEQFF	TGTGCCAGCTCACCAGTTACAGGGAGTCATGAGCAGTTCTTC
TRBJ2-2	NA	NA	TRBV11-3	CASSLTGVTGELFF	TGTGCCAGCAGTCTTACGGGGGTCACCGGGGAGCTGTTTTTT
TRBJ2-7	medium-sized	NA	TRBV2	CASSEALYEQYF	TGTGCCAGCAGTGAAGCCCTCTACGAGCAGTACTTC
TRBJ1-1	once	NA	TRBV6-6	CASRRDRGEAFF	TGTGCCAGCAGGAGGGATAGGGGTGAAGCTTTCTTT
TRBJ1-2	once	NA	TRBV6-6	CASSYSFRDGGYTF	TGTGCCAGCAGTTACTCGTTCAGGGACGGTGGCTACACCTTC
TRBJ2-3	NA	NA	TRBV7-7	CASSLAPSDTQYF	TGTGCTAGCAGCTTAGCTCCCAGCGATACGCAGTATTTT
TRBJ2-7	NA	NA	TRBV7-9	CASSLVSYEQYF	TGTGCCAGCAGCTTAGTCTCCTACGAGCAGTACTTC
TRBJ2-6	once	NA	TRBV7-9	CASSLAQAGHGANVLTF	TGTGCCAGCAGCTTAGCGCAGGCAGGGCACGGGGCCAACGTCCTGACTTTC
TRBJ2-4	NA	NA	TRBV28	CASSTYNSGTAGNIQYF	TGTGCCAGCAGCACATACAACTCCGGGACGGCGGGCAACATTCAGTACTTC
TRBJ2-2	once	NA	TRBV5-1	CASSGSLANTGELFF	TGCGCCAGCAGCGGCAGTTTGGCGAACACCGGGGAGCTGTTTTTT
TRBJ1-3	NA	NA	TRBV2	CASTLDRVNSGNTIYF	TGTGCCAGCACCTTGGACCGCGTAAACTCTGGAAACACCATATATTTT
TRBJ1-6	NA	NA	TRBV4-2	CASSQEGSGEGYNSPLHF	TGTGCCAGCAGCCAAGAAGGTTCCGGGGAAGGCTATAATTCACCCCTCCACTTT
TRBJ1-4	NA	NA	TRBV7-6	CASSLVRDPTTNEKLFF	TGTGCCAGCAGCTTAGTGAGGGACCCAACAACTAATGAAAAACTGTTTTTT
TRBJ2-2	NA	NA	TRBV7-6	CASSLAQGGTGELFF	TGTGCCAGCAGCTTAGCCCAGGGAGGCACCGGGGAGCTGTTTTTT
TRBJ2-1	NA	NA	TRBV28	CASSRLTPGEQFF	TGTGCCAGCAGCCGTCTAACTCCGGGTGAGCAGTTCTTC